The subject of this entry is one TCR beta chain. These data originate in a study of blood T cell repertoires in COVID-19. About the study: From T cells, B-cell-depleted T cells, or PBMCs came the material, which was cDNA or gDNA.

Assay: immunoSEQ multiplex PCR; the TCRdb copy retains only in-frame clones and omits some. The sample lists 200,000 to 300,000 clones; 80% to 90% were seen once. The ends lost 10 bases at V and 5 bases at J; junction bases unmatched: 8. This CDR3 has 13 amino acids. Germline loops: CDR1 ENHRY, CDR2 SYGVKD. Sequenced sample: peripheral blood. This rearrangement joins TRBV10-3 to TRBJ2-3, with 8 bases matching TRBD2. The source is a man aged 55 to 70 with acute or convalescent COVID-19. CDR3 coding DNA: TGTGCCACTCGGACTAGCAGTGGAGATACGCAGTATTTT. This translates into CATRTSSGDTQYF.